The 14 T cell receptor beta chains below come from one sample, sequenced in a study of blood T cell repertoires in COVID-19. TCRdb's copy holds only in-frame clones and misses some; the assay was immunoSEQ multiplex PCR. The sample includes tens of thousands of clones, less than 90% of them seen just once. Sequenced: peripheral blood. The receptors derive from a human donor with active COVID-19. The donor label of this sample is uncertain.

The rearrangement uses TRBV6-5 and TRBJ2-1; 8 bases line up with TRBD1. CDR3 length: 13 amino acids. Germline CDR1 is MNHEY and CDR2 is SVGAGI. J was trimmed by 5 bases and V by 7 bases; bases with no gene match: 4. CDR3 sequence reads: CASTRGQNNEQFF. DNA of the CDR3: TGTGCCAGCACCAGGGGGCAGAACAATGAGCAGTTCTTC.

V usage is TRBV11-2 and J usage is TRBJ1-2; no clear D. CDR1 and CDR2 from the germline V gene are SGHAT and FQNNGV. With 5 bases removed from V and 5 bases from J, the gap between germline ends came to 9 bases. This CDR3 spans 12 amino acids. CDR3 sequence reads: CASSPGLYGYTF. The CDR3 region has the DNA TGTGCCAGCAGCCCCGGTTTGTATGGCTACACCTTC.

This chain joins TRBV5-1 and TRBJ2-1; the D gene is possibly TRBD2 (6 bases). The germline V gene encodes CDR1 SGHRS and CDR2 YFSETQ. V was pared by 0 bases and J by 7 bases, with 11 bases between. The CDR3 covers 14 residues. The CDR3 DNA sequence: TGCGCCAGCAGCTTGGCTCGGGGGACGAATGAGCAGTTCTTC. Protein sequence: CASSLARGTNEQFF.

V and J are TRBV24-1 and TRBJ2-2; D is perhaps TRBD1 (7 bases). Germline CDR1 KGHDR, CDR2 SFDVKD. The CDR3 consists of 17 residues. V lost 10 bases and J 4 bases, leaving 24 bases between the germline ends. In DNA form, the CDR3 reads TGTGCCACTAAGGAGGGGGCCCCAGAGGGAAGCACCGGGGAGCTGTTTTTT. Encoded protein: CATKEGAPEGSTGELFF.

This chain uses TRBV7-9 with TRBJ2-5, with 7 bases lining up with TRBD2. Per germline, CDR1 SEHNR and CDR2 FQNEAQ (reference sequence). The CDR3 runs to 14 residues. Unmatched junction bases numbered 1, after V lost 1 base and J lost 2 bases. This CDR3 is CASSLELAQETQYF. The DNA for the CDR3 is TGTGCCAGCAGCTTAGAACTAGCGCAAGAGACCCAGTACTTC. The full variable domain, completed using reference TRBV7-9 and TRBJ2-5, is DTGVSQNPRHKITKRGQNVTFRCDPISEHNRLYWYRQTLGQGPEFLTYFQNEAQLEKSRLLSDRFSAERPKGSFSTLEIQRTEQGDSAMYLCASSLELAQETQYFGPGTRLLVL.

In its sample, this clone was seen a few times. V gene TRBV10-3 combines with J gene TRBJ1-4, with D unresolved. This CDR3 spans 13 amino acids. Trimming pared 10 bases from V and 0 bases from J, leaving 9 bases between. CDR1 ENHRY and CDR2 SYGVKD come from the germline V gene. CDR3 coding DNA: TGTGCCACTGGAGTTCCAACTAATGAAAAACTGTTTTTT. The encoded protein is CATGVPTNEKLFF.

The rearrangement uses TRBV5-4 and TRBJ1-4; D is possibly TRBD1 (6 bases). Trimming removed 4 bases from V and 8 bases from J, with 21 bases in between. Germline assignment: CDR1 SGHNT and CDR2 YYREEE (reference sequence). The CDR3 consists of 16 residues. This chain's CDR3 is CASSLGGARGMEKLFF. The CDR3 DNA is TGTGCCAGCAGCCTCGGGGGGGCGCGAGGAATGGAAAAACTGTTTTTT.

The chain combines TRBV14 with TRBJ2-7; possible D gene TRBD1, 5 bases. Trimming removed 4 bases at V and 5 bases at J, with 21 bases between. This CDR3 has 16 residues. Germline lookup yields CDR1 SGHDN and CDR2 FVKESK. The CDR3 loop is CASSPLDDKGQHEQYF. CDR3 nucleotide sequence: TGTGCCAGCAGCCCTCTAGACGACAAGGGGCAGCACGAGCAGTACTTC.

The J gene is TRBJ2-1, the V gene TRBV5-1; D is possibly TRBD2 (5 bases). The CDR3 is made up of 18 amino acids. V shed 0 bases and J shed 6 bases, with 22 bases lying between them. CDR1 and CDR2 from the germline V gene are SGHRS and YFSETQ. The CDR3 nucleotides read TGCGCCAGCAGCTTGGGTCGGTCGTGGGAGCAAATTACCAATGAGCAGTTCTTC. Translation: CASSLGRSWEQITNEQFF.

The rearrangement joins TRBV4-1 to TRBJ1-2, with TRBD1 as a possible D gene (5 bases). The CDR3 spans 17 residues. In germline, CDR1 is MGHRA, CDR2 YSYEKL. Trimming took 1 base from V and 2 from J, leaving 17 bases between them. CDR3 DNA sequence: TGCGCCAGCAGCCAAGTCCCGTTACAGGCTTCCAACTATGGCTACACCTTC. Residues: CASSQVPLQASNYGYTF.

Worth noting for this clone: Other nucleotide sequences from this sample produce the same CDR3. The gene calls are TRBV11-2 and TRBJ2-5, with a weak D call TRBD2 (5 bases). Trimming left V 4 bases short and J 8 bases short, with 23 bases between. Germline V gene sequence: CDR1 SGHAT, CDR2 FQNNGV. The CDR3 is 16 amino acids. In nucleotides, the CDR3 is TGTGCCAGCAGCTCCCGACTAAGTCCTACCGATTATACCCAGTACTTC. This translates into CASSSRLSPTDYTQYF.

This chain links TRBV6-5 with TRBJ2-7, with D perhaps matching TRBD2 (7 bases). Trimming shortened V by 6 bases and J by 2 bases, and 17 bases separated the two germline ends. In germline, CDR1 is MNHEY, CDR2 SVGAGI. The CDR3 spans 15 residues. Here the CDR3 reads CASRLYGGGPYEQYF. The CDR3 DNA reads TGTGCCAGCAGACTTTATGGGGGGGGCCCCTACGAGCAGTACTTC.

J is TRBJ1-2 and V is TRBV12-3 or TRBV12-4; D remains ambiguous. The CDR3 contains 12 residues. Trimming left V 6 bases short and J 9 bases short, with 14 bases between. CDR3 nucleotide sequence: TGTGCCAGCAGCGTCCTACCTCTGAGCTACACCTTC. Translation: CASSVLPLSYTF.

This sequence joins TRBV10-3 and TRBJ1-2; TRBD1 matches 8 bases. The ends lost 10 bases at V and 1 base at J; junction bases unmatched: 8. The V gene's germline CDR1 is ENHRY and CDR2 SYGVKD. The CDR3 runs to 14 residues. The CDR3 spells CATTPGQDNYGYTF. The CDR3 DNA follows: TGTGCCACAACTCCGGGACAGGATAACTATGGCTACACCTTC.